This record looks at one T cell receptor beta chain sequence and its context. The CDR3 length is 16 residues. Germline lookup yields CDR1 LGHNT and CDR2 FRNRAP. V shed 4 bases, J shed 3 bases, and the junction held 7 bases outside the gene matches. This specimen belongs to a study of blood T cell repertoires in COVID-19. The overall study: The study drew acute and convalescent COVID-19 samples from the United States, Italy and Spain.

Here immunoSEQ multiplex PCR was the method, and the copy in TCRdb shows in-frame clones only, minus some. The table lists 120,000 to 150,000 clones, approximately 84% of them singletons. Assignments of participants to cohorts depended upon their own reported clinical history. The V call is TRBV12-5, the J call TRBJ1-5; 9 nucleotides line up with TRBD1. The sequencing input was PBMCs or T cells enriched from blood (not recorded which). The source is a woman aged 45 to 65 with acute COVID-19. In DNA form, the CDR3 reads TGTGCTAGTGGTTCCGGGACAGGGTGGCTCAATCAGCCCCAGCATTTT. This codes for CASGSGTGWLNQPQHF.